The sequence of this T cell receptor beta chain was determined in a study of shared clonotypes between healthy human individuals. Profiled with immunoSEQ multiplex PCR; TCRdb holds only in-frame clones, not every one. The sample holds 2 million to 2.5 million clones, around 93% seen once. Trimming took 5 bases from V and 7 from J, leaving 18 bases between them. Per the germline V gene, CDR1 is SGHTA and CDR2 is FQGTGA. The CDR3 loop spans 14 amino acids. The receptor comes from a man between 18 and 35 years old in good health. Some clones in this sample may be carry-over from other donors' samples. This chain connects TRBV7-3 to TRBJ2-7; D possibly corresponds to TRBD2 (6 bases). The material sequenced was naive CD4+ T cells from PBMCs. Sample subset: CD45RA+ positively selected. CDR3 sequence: CASSPVGLAREQYF. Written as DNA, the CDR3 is TGTGCCAGCAGCCCGGTCGGGCTAGCGAGGGAGCAGTACTTC.